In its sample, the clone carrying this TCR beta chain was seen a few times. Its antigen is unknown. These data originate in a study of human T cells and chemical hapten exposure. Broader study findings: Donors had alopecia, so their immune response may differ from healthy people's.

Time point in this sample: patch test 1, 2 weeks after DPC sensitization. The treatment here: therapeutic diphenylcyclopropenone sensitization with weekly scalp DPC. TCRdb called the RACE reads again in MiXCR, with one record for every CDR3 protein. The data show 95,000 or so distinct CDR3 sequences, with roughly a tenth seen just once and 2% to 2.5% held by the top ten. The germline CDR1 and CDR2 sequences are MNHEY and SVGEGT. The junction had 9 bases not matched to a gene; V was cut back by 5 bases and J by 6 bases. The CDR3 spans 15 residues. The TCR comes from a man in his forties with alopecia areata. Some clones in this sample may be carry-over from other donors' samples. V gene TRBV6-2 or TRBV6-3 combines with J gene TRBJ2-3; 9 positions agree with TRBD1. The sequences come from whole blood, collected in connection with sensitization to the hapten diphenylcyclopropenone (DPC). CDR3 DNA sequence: TGTGCCAGCAGTCCCAGGGGGACAGGGATCGATACGCAGTATTTT. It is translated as CASSPRGTGIDTQYF.